These T cell receptor beta chains were read from a single sample in a study of blood T cells in healthy people across ages. A single record per CDR3 protein comes from TCRdb applying MiXCR to the 5' RACE reads. This table holds around 1.1 million distinct CDR3 sequences, roughly two fifths found once. Sequences were obtained from blood. All receptors derive from a young man in good health. Each CDR3 is given with its conserved first and last residue. The D gene is left open where the match is weak. The size entry is marked missing in some rows and otherwise reads once, few, many or a size class.

CDR3nt | CDR3aa | d_gene | v_gene | abundance | j_gene
TGCAGTGTCAGGGGTGGAGGGGAGCAGCCCCAGCATTTT | CSVRGGGEQPQHF | - | TRBV20-1 | once | TRBJ1-5
TGCAGCGTTGAAGACGGGCGGGGGACCCAAGAGACCCAGTACTTC | CSVEDGRGTQETQYF | TRBD2 | TRBV29-1 | - | TRBJ2-5
TGCAGTGCTACGGGGACTAGCGGGGGGGCGGAATATTCAGAGACCCAGTACTTC | CSATGTSGGAEYSETQYF | TRBD2 | TRBV20-1 | - | TRBJ2-5
TGTGCCAGCAGCTCCCCCACGACTAGCCGTAGCACAGATACGCAGTATTTT | CASSSPTTSRSTDTQYF | TRBD2 | TRBV7-2 | - | TRBJ2-3
TGTGCCAGCAGGGAGGTAACAGCCAAAAACATTCAGTACTTC | CASREVTAKNIQYF | - | TRBV7-9 | - | TRBJ2-4
TGTGCCAGCAGCTCCGGGACCCTAAATGAAAAACTGTTTTTT | CASSSGTLNEKLFF | - | TRBV7-9 | - | TRBJ1-4
TGTGCCAGCAGTCGACAGGGTCCAGATACGCAGTATTTT | CASSRQGPDTQYF | TRBD1 | TRBV12-3/TRBV12-4 | many | TRBJ2-3
TGTGCCAGCAGTTTATCCGGGGTTAAGTCCGAGACCCAGTACTTC | CASSLSGVKSETQYF | - | TRBV27 | - | TRBJ2-5
TGCAGTGCTAGACCTCTCCAGGGGAAGGAGTTGACCCAGTACTTC | CSARPLQGKELTQYF | - | TRBV20-1 | - | TRBJ2-5
TGTGCCAGCAACTTGAAAACCGGGACAGTATACAATGAGCAGTTCTTC | CASNLKTGTVYNEQFF | TRBD1 | TRBV7-2 | - | TRBJ2-1